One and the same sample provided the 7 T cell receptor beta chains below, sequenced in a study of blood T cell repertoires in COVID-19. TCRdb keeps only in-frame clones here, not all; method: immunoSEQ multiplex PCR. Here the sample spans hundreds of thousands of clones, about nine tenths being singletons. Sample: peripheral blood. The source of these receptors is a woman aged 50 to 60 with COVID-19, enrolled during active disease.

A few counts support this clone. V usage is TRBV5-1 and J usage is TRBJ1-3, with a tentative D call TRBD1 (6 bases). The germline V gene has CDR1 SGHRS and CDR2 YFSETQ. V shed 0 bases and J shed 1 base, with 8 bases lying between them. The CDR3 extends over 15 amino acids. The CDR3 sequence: CASSLETGSGNTIYF. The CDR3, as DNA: TGCGCCAGCAGCTTGGAAACAGGGTCTGGAAACACCATATATTTT.

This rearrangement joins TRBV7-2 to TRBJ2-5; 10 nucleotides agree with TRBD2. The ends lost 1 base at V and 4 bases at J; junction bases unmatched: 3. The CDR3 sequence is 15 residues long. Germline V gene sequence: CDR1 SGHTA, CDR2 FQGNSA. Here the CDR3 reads CASSLGAGGVETQYF. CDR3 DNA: TGTGCCAGCAGCTTAGGAGCGGGAGGGGTAGAGACCCAGTACTTC.

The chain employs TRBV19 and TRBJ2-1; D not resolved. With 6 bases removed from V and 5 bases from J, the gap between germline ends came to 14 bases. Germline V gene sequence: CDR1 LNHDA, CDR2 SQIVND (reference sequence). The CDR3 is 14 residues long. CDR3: CASRGPGVHNEQFF. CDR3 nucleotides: TGTGCCAGTAGAGGTCCAGGTGTCCACAATGAGCAGTTCTTC.

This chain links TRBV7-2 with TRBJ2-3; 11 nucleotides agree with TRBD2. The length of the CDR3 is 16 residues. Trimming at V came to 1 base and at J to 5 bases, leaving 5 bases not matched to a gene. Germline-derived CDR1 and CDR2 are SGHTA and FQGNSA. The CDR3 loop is CASSLDSGRALDTQYF. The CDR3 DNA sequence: TGTGCCAGCAGCTTAGATAGCGGGAGGGCCCTAGATACGCAGTATTTT.

CDR3 bases: TGTGCCAGCAGCTTGGAAAAGGGACAGATTTACAATGAGCAGTTCTTC. Amino acids: CASSLEKGQIYNEQFF. V usage is TRBV5-6 and J usage is TRBJ2-1, with 7 bases identical to TRBD1. Germline-derived CDR1 and CDR2 are SGHDT and YYEEEE. This CDR3 has 16 residues. V lost 0 bases and J lost 4; bases outside the gene matches: 7. The entire variable domain, with the rest obtained from reference TRBV5-6 and TRBJ2-1, is as follows: DAGVTQSPTHLIKTRGQQVTLRCSPKSGHDTVSWYQQALGQGPQFIFQYYEEEERQRGNFPDRFSGHQFPNYSSELNVNALLLGDSALYLCASSLEKGQIYNEQFFGPGTRLTVL.

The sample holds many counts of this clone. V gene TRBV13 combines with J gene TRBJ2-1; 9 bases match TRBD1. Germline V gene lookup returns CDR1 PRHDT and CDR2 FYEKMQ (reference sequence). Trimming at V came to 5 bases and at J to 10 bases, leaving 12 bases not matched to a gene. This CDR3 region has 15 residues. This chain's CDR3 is CASSPPGQGSGEQFF. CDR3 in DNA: TGTGCCAGCAGCCCCCCGGGACAGGGAAGTGGCGAGCAGTTCTTC.

CDR3: CASSIIAGVLQNEQFF. CDR3 bases: TGTGCCAGTAGTATAATAGCGGGAGTACTCCAGAATGAGCAGTTCTTC. The chain links TRBV19 to TRBJ2-1; 9 bases match TRBD2. This CDR3 is 16 amino acids long. Germline V gene data show CDR1 as LNHDA and CDR2 as SQIVND (reference sequence). J gave up 7 bases and V 2 bases, and 9 bases lay outside the gene matches.